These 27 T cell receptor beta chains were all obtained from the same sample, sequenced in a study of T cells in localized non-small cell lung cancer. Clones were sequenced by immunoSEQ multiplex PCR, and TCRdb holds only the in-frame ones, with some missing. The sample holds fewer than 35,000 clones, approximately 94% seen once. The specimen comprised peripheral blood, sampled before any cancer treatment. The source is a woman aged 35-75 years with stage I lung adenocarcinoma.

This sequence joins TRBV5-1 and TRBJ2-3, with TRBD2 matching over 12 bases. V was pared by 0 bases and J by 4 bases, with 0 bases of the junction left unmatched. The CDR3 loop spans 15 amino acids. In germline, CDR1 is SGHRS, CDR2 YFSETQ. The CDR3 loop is CASSLASGRADTQYF. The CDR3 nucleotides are TGCGCCAGCAGCTTGGCTAGCGGGAGGGCAGATACGCAGTATTTT.

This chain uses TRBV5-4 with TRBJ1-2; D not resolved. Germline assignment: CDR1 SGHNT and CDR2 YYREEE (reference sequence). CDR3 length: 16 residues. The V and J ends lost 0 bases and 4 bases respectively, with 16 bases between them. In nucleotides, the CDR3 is TGTGCCAGCAGCTTGGGACCGACCGAGCGGGCCTATGGCTACACCTTC. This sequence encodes CASSLGPTERAYGYTF. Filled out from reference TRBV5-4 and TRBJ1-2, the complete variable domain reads ETGVTQSPTHLIKTRGQQVTLRCSSQSGHNTVSWYQQALGQGPQFIFQYYREEENGRGNFPPRFSGLQFPNYSSELNVNALELDDSALYLCASSLGPTERAYGYTFGSGTRLTVV.

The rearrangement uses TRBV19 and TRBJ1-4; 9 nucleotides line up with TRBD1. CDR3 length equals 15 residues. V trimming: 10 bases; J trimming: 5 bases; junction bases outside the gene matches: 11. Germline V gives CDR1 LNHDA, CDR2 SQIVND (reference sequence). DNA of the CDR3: TGTGCCACTAAAGAACAGGGGGCGGCAAATGAAAAACTGTTTTTT. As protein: CATKEQGAANEKLFF.

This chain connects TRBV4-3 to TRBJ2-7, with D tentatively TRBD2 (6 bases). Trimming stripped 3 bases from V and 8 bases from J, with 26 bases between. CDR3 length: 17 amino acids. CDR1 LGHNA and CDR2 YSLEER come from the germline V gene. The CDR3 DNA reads TGCGCCAGCAGCCAGAACCCCGCGGGGCCTGGGGGTACGAAGCAGTACTTC. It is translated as CASSQNPAGPGGTKQYF.

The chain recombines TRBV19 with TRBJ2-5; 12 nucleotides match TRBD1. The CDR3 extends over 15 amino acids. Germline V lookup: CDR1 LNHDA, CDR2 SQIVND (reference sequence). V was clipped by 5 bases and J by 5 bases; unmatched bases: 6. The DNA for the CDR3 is TGTGCCAGTAGTGTCGGGACAGGGGGCGGGGAGACCCAGTACTTC. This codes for CASSVGTGGGETQYF.

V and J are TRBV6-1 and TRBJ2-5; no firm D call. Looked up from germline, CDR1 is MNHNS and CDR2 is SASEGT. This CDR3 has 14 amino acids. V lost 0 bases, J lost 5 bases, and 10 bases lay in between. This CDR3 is CASSEAVGGETQYF. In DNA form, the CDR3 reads TGTGCCAGCAGTGAAGCGGTCGGCGGCGAGACCCAGTACTTC.

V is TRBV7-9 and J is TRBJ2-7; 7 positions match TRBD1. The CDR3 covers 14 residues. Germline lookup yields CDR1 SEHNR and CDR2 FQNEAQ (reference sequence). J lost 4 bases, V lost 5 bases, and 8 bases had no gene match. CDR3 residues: CASSARDSRYEQYF. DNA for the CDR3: TGTGCCAGCAGCGCCCGGGACAGCCGGTACGAGCAGTACTTC. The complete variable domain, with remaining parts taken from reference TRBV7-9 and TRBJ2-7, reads DTGVSQNPRHKITKRGQNVTFRCDPISEHNRLYWYRQTLGQGPEFLTYFQNEAQLEKSRLLSDRFSAERPKGSFSTLEIQRTEQGDSAMYLCASSARDSRYEQYFGPGTRLTVT.

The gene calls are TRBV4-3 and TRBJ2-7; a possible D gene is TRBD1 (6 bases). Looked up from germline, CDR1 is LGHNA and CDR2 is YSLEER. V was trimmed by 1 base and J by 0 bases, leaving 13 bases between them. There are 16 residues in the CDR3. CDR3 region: CASSQVTGRHSYEQYF. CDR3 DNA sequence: TGCGCCAGCAGCCAAGTTACAGGGAGACACTCCTACGAGCAGTACTTC.

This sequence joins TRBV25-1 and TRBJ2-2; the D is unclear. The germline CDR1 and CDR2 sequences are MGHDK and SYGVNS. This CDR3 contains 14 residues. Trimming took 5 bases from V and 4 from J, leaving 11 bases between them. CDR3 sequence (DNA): TGTGCCAGCAGTAAATGGGAAACCACCGGGGAGCTGTTTTTT. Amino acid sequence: CASSKWETTGELFF.

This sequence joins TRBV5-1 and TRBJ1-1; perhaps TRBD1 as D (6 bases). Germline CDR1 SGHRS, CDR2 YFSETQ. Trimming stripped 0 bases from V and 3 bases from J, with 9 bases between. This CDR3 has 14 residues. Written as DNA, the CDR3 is TGCGCCAGCAGCTTGGACAGGGAGGACACTGAAGCTTTCTTT. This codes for CASSLDREDTEAFF.

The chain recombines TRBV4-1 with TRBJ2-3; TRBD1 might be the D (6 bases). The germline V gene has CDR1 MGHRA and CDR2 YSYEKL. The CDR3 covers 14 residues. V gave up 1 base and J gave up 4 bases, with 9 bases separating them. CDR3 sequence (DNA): TGCGCCAGCAGCCAAGGGGGGCAACCAGATACGCAGTATTTT. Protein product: CASSQGGQPDTQYF.

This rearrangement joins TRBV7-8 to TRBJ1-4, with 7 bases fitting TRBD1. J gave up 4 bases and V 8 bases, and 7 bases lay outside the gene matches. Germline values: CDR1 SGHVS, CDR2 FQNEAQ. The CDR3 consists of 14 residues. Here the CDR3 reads CASGKDRVNEKLFF. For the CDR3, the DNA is TGTGCCAGCGGGAAAGACAGGGTTAATGAAAAACTGTTTTTT.

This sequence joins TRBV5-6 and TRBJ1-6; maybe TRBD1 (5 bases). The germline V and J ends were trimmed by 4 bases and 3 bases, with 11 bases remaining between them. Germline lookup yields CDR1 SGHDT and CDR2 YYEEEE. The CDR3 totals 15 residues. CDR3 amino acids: CASSPRQNYNSPLHF. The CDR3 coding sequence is TGTGCCAGCAGCCCCCGACAGAACTATAATTCACCCCTCCACTTT.

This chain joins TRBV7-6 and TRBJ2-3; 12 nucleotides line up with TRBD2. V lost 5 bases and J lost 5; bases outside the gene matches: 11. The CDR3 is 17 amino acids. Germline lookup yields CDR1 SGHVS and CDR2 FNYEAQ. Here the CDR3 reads CASSEDRLAGVIDTQYF. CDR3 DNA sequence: TGTGCCAGCAGCGAAGACCGACTAGCGGGAGTGATAGATACGCAGTATTTT. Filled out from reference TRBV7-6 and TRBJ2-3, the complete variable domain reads GAGVSQSPRYKVTKRGQDVALRCDPISGHVSLYWYRQALGQGPEFLTYFNYEAQQDKSGLPNDRFSAERPEGSISTLTIQRTEQRDSAMYRCASSEDRLAGVIDTQYFGPGTRLTVL.

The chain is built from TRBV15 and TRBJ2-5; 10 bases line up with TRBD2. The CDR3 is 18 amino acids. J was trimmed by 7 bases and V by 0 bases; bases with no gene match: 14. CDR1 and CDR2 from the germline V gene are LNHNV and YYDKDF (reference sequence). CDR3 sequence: CATSRDGSGRADWMTQYF. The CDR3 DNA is TGTGCCACCAGCAGAGATGGGAGCGGGAGGGCTGATTGGATGACCCAGTACTTC.

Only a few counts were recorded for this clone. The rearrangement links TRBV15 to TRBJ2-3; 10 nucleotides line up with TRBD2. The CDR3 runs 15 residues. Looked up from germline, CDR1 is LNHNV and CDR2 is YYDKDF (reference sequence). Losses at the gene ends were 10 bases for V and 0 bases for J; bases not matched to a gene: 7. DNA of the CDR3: TGTGCCATTAGACCTAGCGGGGGAAGCACAGATACGCAGTATTTT. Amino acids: CAIRPSGGSTDTQYF.

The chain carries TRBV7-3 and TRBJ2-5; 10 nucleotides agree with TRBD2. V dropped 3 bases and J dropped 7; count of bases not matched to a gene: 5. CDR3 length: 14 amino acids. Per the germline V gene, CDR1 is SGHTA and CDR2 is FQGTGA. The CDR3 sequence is CASSLLAGVGTQYF. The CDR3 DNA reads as TGTGCCAGCAGCTTGCTAGCGGGAGTAGGGACCCAGTACTTC.

The CDR3 here is CASSQDLIASPRTDTQYF. The CDR3 coding sequence is TGTGCCAGCAGCCAAGATCTGATAGCTTCGCCCCGCACAGATACGCAGTATTTT. The chain joins TRBV14 to TRBJ2-3; D unresolved. Germline-derived CDR1 and CDR2 are SGHDN and FVKESK. This CDR3 contains 18 residues. With 0 bases removed from V and 1 base from J, the gap between germline ends came to 17 bases.

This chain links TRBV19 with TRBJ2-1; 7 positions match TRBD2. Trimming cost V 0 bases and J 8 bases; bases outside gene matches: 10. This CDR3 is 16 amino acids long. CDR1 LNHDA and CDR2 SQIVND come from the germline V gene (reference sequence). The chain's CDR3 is CASSIDRGLVTHEQFF. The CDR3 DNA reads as TGTGCCAGTAGTATAGATAGAGGACTAGTTACCCATGAGCAGTTCTTC.

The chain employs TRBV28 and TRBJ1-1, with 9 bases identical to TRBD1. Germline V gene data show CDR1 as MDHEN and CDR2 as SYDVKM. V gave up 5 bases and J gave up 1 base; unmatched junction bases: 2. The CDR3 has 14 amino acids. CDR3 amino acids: CASSTGGPNTEAFF. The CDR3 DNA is TGTGCCAGCAGTACAGGGGGCCCGAACACTGAAGCTTTCTTT.

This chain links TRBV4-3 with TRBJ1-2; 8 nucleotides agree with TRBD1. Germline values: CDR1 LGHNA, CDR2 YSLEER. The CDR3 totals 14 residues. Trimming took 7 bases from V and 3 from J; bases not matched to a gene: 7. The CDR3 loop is CASKPGQGDYGYTF. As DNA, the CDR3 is TGCGCCAGCAAACCTGGACAGGGAGACTATGGCTACACCTTC.

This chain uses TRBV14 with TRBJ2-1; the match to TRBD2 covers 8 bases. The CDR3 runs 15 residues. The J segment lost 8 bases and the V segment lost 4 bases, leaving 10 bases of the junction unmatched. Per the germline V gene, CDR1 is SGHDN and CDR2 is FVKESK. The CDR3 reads CASSRSGTSSHEQFF. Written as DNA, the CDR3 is TGTGCCAGCAGCCGCTCCGGGACTAGTAGCCATGAGCAGTTCTTC.

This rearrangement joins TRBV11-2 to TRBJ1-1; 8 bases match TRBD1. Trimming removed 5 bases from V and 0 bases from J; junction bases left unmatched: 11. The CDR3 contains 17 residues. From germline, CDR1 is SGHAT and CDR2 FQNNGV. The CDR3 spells CASSMDRDIFLNTEAFF. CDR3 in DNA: TGTGCCAGCAGCATGGACAGGGACATTTTTCTGAACACTGAAGCTTTCTTT. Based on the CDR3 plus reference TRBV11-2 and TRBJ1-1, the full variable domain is EAGVAQSPRYKIIEKRQSVAFWCNPISGHATLYWYQQILGQGPKLLIQFQNNGVVDDSQLPKDRFSAERLKGVDSTLKIQPAKLEDSAVYLCASSMDRDIFLNTEAFFGQGTRLTVV.

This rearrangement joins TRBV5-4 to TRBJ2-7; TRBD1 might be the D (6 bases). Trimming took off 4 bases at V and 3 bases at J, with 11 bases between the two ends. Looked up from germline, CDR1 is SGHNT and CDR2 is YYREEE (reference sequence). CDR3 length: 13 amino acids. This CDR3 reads CASSMTGYYEQYF. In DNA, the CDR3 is TGTGCCAGCAGCATGACAGGTTACTACGAGCAGTACTTC.

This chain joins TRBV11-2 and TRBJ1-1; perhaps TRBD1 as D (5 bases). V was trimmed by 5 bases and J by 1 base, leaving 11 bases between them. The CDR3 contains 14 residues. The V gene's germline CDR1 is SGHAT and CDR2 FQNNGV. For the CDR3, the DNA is TGTGCCAGCAGCACCAGGGACGGGAACACTGAAGCTTTCTTT. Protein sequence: CASSTRDGNTEAFF.

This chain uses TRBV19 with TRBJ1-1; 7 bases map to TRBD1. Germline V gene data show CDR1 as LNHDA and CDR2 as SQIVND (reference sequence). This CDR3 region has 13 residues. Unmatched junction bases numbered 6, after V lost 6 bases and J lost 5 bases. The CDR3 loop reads CASSDRAVTEAFF. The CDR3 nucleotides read TGTGCCAGTAGCGACAGGGCGGTTACTGAAGCTTTCTTT.

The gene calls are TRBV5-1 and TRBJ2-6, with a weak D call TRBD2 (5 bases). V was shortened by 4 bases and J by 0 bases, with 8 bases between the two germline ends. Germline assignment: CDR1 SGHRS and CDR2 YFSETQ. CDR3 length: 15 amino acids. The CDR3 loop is CASSPRGSGANVLTF. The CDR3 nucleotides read TGCGCCAGCAGCCCCCGGGGCTCTGGGGCCAACGTCCTGACTTTC.